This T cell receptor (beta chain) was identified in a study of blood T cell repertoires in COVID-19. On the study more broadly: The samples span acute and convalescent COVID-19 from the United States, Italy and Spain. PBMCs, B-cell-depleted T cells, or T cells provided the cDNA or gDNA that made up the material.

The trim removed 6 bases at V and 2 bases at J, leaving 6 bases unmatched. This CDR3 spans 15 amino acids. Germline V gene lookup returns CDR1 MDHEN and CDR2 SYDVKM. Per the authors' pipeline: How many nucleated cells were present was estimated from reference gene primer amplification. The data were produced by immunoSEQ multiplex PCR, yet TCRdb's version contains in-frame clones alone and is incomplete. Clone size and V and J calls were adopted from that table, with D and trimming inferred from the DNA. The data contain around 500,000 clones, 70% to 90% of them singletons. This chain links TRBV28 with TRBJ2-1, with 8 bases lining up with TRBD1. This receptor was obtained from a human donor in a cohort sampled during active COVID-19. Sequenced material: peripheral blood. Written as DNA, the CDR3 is TGTGCCAGCAGCTTTCAGGGGGCCACCTACAATGAGCAGTTCTTC. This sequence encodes CASSFQGATYNEQFF.